Sequencing of this TCR beta chain was carried out in a study of blood T cell repertoires in COVID-19. Study context: Sources were T cells, B-cell-depleted T cells, or PBMCs; the material itself was cDNA or gDNA.

The CDR3 extends over 17 amino acids. Trimming removed 1 base from V and 3 bases from J; junction bases left unmatched: 8. Germline V gene lookup returns CDR1 LGHNA and CDR2 YSLEER. This study enrolled people aged about 18 to 100 from about two dozen US geographic areas. Participants in the exposed group had met a COVID-19 case in the 2 weeks before joining the study. The table came from immunoSEQ multiplex PCR; TCRdb's copy has only in-frame clones and leaves some out. The data contain about 200,000 clones, 83% of them singletons. Sample: PBMCs or T cells enriched from blood (not recorded which). The sequence derives from a woman aged 50 to 60 who had been exposed to COVID-19. The chain carries TRBV4-3 and TRBJ1-1, with 10 bases identical to TRBD1. The CDR3 is CASSQAGTGEGDTEAFF. CDR3 nucleotides: TGCGCCAGCAGCCAAGCTGGGACAGGGGAGGGGGACACTGAAGCTTTCTTT.